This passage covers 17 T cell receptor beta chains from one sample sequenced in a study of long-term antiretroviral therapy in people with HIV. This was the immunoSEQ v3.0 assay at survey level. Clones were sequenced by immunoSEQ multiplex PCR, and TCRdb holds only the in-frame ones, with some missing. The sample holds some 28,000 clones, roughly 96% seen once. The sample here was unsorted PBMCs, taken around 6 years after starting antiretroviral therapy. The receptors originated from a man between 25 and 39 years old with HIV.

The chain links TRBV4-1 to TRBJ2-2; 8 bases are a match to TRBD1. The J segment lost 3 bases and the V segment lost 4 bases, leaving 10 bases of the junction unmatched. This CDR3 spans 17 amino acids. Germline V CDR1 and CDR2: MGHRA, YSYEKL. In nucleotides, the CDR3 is TGCGCCAGCAGCCCTTTCGAGGACAGGGTGTACACCGGGGAGCTGTTTTTT. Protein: CASSPFEDRVYTGELFF.

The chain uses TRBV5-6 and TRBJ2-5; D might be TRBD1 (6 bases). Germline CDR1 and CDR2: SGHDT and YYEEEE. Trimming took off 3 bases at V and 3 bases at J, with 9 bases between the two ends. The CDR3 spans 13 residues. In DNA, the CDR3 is TGTGCCAGCAGCTCGAGGGGGAAAGAGACCCAGTACTTC. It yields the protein CASSSRGKETQYF.

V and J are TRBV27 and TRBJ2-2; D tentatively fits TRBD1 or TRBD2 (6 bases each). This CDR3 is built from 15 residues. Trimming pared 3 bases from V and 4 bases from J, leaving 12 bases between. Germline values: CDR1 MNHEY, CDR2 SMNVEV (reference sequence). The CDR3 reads CASSLGGVSTGELFF. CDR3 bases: TGTGCCAGCAGTTTGGGGGGCGTGAGCACCGGGGAGCTGTTTTTT.

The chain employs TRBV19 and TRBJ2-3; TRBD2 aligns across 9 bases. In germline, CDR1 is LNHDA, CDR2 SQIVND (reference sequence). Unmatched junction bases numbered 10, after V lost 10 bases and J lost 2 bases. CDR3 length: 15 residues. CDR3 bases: TGTGCCACAACGTGGGCTAGCGGGATCACAGATACGCAGTATTTT. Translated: CATTWASGITDTQYF. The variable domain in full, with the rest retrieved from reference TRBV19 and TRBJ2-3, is DGGITQSPKYLFRKEGQNVTLSCEQNLNHDAMYWYRQDPGQGLRLIYYSQIVNDFQKGDIAEGYSVSREKKESFPLTVTSAQKNPTAFYLCATTWASGITDTQYFGPGTRLTVL.

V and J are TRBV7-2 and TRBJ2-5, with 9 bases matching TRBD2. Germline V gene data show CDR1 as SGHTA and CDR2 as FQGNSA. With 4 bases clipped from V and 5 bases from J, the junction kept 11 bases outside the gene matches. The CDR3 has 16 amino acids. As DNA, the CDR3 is TGTGCCAGCAGCTACGGTTTGGCGGGAGGGCCTGAGACCCAGTACTTC. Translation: CASSYGLAGGPETQYF.

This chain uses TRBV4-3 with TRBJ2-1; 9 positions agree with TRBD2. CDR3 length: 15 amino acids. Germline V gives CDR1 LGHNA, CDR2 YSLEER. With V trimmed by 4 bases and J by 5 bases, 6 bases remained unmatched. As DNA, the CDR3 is TGCGCCAGCAGCCTCGGGACTAGCCCCCACAATGAGCAGTTCTTC. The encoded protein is CASSLGTSPHNEQFF.

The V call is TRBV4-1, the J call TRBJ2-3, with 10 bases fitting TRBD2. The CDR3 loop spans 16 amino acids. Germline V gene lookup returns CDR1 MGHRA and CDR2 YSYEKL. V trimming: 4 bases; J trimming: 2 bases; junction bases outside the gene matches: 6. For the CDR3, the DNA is TGCGCCAGCAGCCGCGGACTAGCGGAGATCACAGATACGCAGTATTTT. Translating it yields CASSRGLAEITDTQYF.

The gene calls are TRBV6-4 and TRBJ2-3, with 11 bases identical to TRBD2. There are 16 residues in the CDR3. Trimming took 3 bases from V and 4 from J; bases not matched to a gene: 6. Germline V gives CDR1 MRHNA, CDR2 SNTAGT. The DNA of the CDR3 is TGTGCCAGCAGTGAAACTAGCGGGAGTGGCCCAGATACGCAGTATTTT. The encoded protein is CASSETSGSGPDTQYF.

CDR3 DNA sequence: TGTGCCAGCAGCACCGCGACTAGGACTAGCGGGACCGATACGCAGTATTTT. This translates into CASSTATRTSGTDTQYF. The genes are TRBV7-9 and TRBJ2-3, with 12 bases that match TRBD2. The CDR3 sequence is 17 residues long. CDR1 is SEHNR and CDR2 is FQNEAQ in the germline V gene (reference sequence). V lost 5 bases and J lost 6; bases outside the gene matches: 12.

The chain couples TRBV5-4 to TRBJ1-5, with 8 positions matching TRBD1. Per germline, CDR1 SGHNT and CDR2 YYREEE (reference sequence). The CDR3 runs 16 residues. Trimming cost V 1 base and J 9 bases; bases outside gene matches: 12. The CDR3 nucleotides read TGTGCCAGCAGCTTGAGGACAGGGAGTGAGAATTCGCCCCAGCATTTT. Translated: CASSLRTGSENSPQHF.

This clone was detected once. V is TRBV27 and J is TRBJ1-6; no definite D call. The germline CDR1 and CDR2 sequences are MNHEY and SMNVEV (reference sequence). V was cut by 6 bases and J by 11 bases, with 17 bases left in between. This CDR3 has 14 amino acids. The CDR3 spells CASRPGMGRAPLHF. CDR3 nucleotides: TGTGCCAGCAGGCCCGGGATGGGTCGGGCACCCCTCCACTTT.

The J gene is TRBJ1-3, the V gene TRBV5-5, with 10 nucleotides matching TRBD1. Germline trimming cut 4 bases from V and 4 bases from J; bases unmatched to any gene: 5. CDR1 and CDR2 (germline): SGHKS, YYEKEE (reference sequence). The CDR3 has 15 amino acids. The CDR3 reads CASSGGQGLGNTIYF. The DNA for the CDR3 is TGTGCCAGCAGCGGGGGACAGGGGTTGGGAAACACCATATATTTT.

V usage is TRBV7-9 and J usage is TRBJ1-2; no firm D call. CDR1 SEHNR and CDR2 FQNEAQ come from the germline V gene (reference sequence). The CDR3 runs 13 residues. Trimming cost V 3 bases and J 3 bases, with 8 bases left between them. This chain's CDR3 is CASSFPGDYGYTF. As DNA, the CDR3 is TGTGCCAGCAGCTTCCCGGGCGACTATGGCTACACCTTC. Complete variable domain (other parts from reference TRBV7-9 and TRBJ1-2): DTGVSQNPRHKITKRGQNVTFRCDPISEHNRLYWYRQTLGQGPEFLTYFQNEAQLEKSRLLSDRFSAERPKGSFSTLEIQRTEQGDSAMYLCASSFPGDYGYTFGSGTRLTVV.

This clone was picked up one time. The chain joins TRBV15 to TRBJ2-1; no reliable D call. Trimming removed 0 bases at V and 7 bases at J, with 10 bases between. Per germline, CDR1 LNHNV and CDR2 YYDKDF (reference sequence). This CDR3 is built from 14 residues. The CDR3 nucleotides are TGTGCCACCAGCAGAGATTACCCTCGGAATGAGCAGTTCTTC. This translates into CATSRDYPRNEQFF. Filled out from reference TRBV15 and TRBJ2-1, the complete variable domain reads DAMVIQNPRYQVTQFGKPVTLSCSQTLNHNVMYWYQQKSSQAPKLLFHYYDKDFNNEADTPDNFQSRRPNTSFCFLDIRSPGLGDTAMYLCATSRDYPRNEQFFGPGTRLTVL.

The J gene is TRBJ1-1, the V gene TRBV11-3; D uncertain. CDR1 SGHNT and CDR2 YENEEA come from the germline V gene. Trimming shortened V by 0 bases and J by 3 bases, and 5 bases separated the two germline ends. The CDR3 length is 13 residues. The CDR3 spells CASSLEADTEAFF. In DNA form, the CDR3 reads TGTGCCAGCAGCTTAGAGGCAGACACTGAAGCTTTCTTT.

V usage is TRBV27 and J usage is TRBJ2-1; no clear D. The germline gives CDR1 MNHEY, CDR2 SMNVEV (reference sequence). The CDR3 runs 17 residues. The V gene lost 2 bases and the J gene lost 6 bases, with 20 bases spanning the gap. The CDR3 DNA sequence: TGTGCCAGCAGTTTAAACCTCCAGGTCTCGGTGGCCAATGAGCAGTTCTTC. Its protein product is CASSLNLQVSVANEQFF.

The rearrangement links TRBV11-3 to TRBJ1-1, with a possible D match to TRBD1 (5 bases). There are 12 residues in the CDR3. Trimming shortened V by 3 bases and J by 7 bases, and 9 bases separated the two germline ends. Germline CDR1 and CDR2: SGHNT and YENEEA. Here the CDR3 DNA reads TGTGCCAGCAGCTTTTCGAGGGGTGAAGCTTTCTTT. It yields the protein CASSFSRGEAFF.